Below are 14 T cell receptor beta chains sequenced from a single sample in a study of cytomegalovirus exposure and HLA in healthy donors. The data were produced by immunoSEQ multiplex PCR, yet TCRdb's version contains in-frame clones alone and is incomplete. Among under 100,000 clones listed, 96% were seen once. The sequenced material came from PBMCs. These receptors originate from a man between 18 and 35 years old in good health and CMV-seronegative.

In this sample, this clone turned up once. The chain couples TRBV18 to TRBJ2-1, with 8 bases aligning to TRBD2. The germline CDR1 and CDR2 sequences are KGHSH and LQKENI. The CDR3 consists of 15 residues. J lost 6 bases, V lost 0 bases, and 4 bases had no gene match. CDR3 residues: CASSPPPGTSNEQFF. The DNA for the CDR3 is TGTGCCAGCTCACCACCGCCCGGGACTAGCAATGAGCAGTTCTTC.

The CDR3 nucleotides are TGTGCCAGCAGTGCCGGGACAGGGGGTATCAAAAACATTCAGTACTTC. As protein: CASSAGTGGIKNIQYF. The genes are TRBV2 and TRBJ2-4; 11 nucleotides match TRBD1. After removal of 4 bases from V and 3 bases from J, the junction contained 5 bases not matched to a gene. The CDR3 is 16 residues long. The germline V gene encodes CDR1 SNHLY and CDR2 FYNNEI.

The J gene is TRBJ2-5, the V gene TRBV27; TRBD1 agrees at 7 bases. V trimming: 8 bases; J trimming: 1 base; junction bases outside the gene matches: 7. The CDR3 has 14 amino acids. The V gene's germline CDR1 is MNHEY and CDR2 SMNVEV (reference sequence). The CDR3 coding sequence is TGTGCCAGCTTCCTCCGGGACAGCCAAGAGACCCAGTACTTC. Protein product: CASFLRDSQETQYF.

This chain links TRBV4-2 with TRBJ2-3; D perhaps matches TRBD2 (5 bases). CDR3 length: 15 amino acids. The V end lost 1 base, the J end lost 6 bases, and 14 bases lay between the germline ends. Germline V gives CDR1 LGHNA, CDR2 YNFKEQ. The CDR3 here is CASSQGRTQKDTQYF. The CDR3, as DNA: TGTGCCAGCAGCCAAGGCAGGACTCAGAAGGATACGCAGTATTTT.

The V call is TRBV2, the J call TRBJ2-2; 7 positions agree with TRBD2. The CDR3 is 19 amino acids. The junction had 18 bases not matched to a gene; V was cut back by 4 bases and J by 4 bases. Germline values: CDR1 SNHLY, CDR2 FYNNEI. CDR3 nucleotides: TGTGCCAGCAGTGTAAGGGGAGGGGTGGACGGGGGTCTCACCGGGGAGCTGTTTTTT. Translation gives CASSVRGGVDGGLTGELFF.

Only one count was recorded for this clone. The chain has TRBV11-2 and TRBJ1-1; the match to TRBD1 covers 8 bases. The V gene's germline CDR1 is SGHAT and CDR2 FQNNGV. The CDR3 covers 16 residues. Trimming cost V 1 base and J 3 bases; bases outside gene matches: 7. The DNA of the CDR3 is TGTGCCAGCAGCTTAGTTGGCAGGGGGCTTGACACTGAAGCTTTCTTT. Amino acid sequence: CASSLVGRGLDTEAFF.

This clone was recorded only once. The chain couples TRBV6-1 to TRBJ2-5; 7 bases map to TRBD1. The CDR3 consists of 14 residues. Trimming took 8 bases from V and 4 from J; bases not matched to a gene: 10. In germline, CDR1 is MNHNS, CDR2 SASEGT. Here the CDR3 reads CASASGGLGETQYF. CDR3 DNA: TGTGCCAGCGCCTCAGGGGGTTTAGGAGAGACCCAGTACTTC.

This clone was seen just once. The rearrangement joins TRBV30 to TRBJ2-7; TRBD1 aligns across 7 bases. The CDR3 extends over 14 amino acids. Germline V gene lookup returns CDR1 GTSNPN and CDR2 SVGIG (reference sequence). After removal of 4 bases from V and 2 bases from J, the junction contained 8 bases not matched to a gene. CDR3 residues: CAWTLDRSTYEQYF. The CDR3 coding sequence is TGTGCCTGGACATTGGACAGGAGCACCTACGAGCAGTACTTC.

The chain recombines TRBV30 with TRBJ1-2; a weak D match, TRBD1 (5 bases). The CDR3 length is 13 residues. Trimming stripped 2 bases from V and 4 bases from J, with 11 bases between. CDR1 is GTSNPN and CDR2 is SVGIG in the germline V gene (reference sequence). The DNA of the CDR3 is TGTGCCTGGAGTCTGGGGGGGGGCTATGGCTACACCTTC. Protein sequence: CAWSLGGGYGYTF.

The chain is built from TRBV28 and TRBJ1-1; D gene unclear. With 2 bases removed from V and 4 bases from J, the gap between germline ends came to 11 bases. The CDR3 is 14 residues long. CDR1 is MDHEN, CDR2 SYDVKM, per germline. CDR3: CASSLTYSLTEAFF. DNA of the CDR3: TGTGCCAGCAGTTTAACCTACAGCCTCACTGAAGCTTTCTTT.

The chain joins TRBV5-5 to TRBJ2-3; D is possibly TRBD2 (5 bases). V lost 0 bases, J lost 5 bases, and 16 bases lay in between. Germline CDR1 and CDR2: SGHKS and YYEKEE (reference sequence). This CDR3 has 16 amino acids. CDR3 protein: CASSLDGLFPEDTQYF. As DNA, the CDR3 is TGTGCCAGCAGCTTGGACGGACTTTTTCCAGAAGATACGCAGTATTTT.

The genes are TRBV2 and TRBJ1-1, with D unclear. Germline CDR1 and CDR2: SNHLY and FYNNEI. Trimming removed 3 bases from V and 7 bases from J, with 12 bases in between. This CDR3 contains 13 residues. CDR3 region: CASSDPGRGEAFF. Written as DNA, the CDR3 is TGTGCCAGCAGTGATCCCGGGCGGGGTGAAGCTTTCTTT. The full variable domain, in which reference TRBV2 and TRBJ1-1 provide the parts outside the CDR3, is EPEVTQTPSHQVTQMGQEVILRCVPISNHLYFYWYRQILGQKVEFLVSFYNNEISEKSEIFDDQFSVERPDGSNFTLKIRSTKLEDSAMYFCASSDPGRGEAFFGQGTRLTVV.

The gene calls are TRBV5-1 and TRBJ2-4, with D possibly being TRBD1 (6 bases). Germline loops: CDR1 SGHRS, CDR2 YFSETQ. Trimming took off 4 bases at V and 5 bases at J, with 16 bases between the two ends. The CDR3 loop spans 15 amino acids. The DNA of the CDR3 is TGCGCCAGCAGCCATTCCAGGGGTGGGCAAAACATTCAGTACTTC. This translates into CASSHSRGGQNIQYF.

The V and J genes are TRBV27 and TRBJ2-1; D call uncertain. V was clipped by 0 bases and J by 0 bases, with 15 bases between them. CDR1 is MNHEY, CDR2 SMNVEV, per germline (reference sequence). This CDR3 is 18 amino acids long. CDR3 nucleotide sequence: TGTGCCAGCAGTTTATCCGGCGGTAGTAGCCTCTCCTACAATGAGCAGTTCTTC. This gives the protein CASSLSGGSSLSYNEQFF.